The next 28 T cell receptor beta chains were all read from a single sample in a study of T cells in localized non-small cell lung cancer (TCRdb year 2020). To prepare the library, the immunoSEQ multiplex PCR assay was applied. The immuneACCESS repertoire file appears here via TCRdb, limited to in-frame rearrangements. These files lack a portion of the clones; in checked studies, under half of the deficit traces to unresolved V genes, and the cause of the others is not known. In this sample the table shows about 4,400 clones, under 25% of which occur a single time. The ten biggest clones cover roughly 5.5% of the sample. Source: lung tumor tissue, taken before any cancer treatment. The receptors were sampled from a female donor older than 55 with stage I lung adenocarcinoma.

This clone is medium-sized (0.01 to 0.1%) in the sample. The junction shows a germline mismatch at one end, possibly a read error. The CDR3 bases are TGCGCCAGCAGCCAATCCCCAAACACTGAAGCTTTCTTT. Protein sequence: CASSQSPNTEAFF. This sequence joins TRBV23-1 and TRBJ1-1; D not certain. TRBV23-1 is filed as an ORF, its function uncertain. The CDR3 sequence is 13 residues long.

The J gene is TRBJ2-1, the V gene TRBV11-3; D gene unclear. The CDR3 is 15 residues long. Trimming took off 4 bases at V and 4 bases at J, with 14 bases between the two ends. Per the germline V gene, CDR1 is SGHNT and CDR2 is YENEEA. CDR3 sequence reads: CASSSLVLPYNEQFF. The CDR3 DNA sequence: TGTGCCAGCAGCTCTCTAGTTCTACCTTACAATGAGCAGTTCTTC.

This clone was seen a few times. The V gene is TRBV11-3, the J gene TRBJ1-1; the D is unclear. V dropped 2 bases and J dropped 0 bases, with 13 bases sitting between them. The CDR3 has 16 amino acids. Germline assignment: CDR1 SGHNT and CDR2 YENEEA. The CDR3 DNA follows: TGTGCCAGCAGCTTAAAGGTACAGACCTTGAACACTGAAGCTTTCTTT. Translating it yields CASSLKVQTLNTEAFF.

The chain carries TRBV5-1 and TRBJ1-2; weak D call: TRBD1 (6 bases). Germline V gene data show CDR1 as SGHRS and CDR2 as YFSETQ. The CDR3 contains 16 residues. Trimming removed 4 bases at V and 6 bases at J, with 22 bases between. The CDR3: CASSVSRQAPVDGYTF. The CDR3 coding sequence is TGCGCCAGCAGCGTAAGTAGACAGGCCCCGGTTGATGGCTACACCTTC.

This clone has more than one count but fewer than ten. This rearrangement joins TRBV18 to TRBJ2-7; D gene unclear. V dropped 1 base and J dropped 5 bases, with 12 bases sitting between them. Germline CDR1 KGHSH, CDR2 LQKENI. The CDR3 sequence is 14 residues long. The CDR3 sequence is CASSPRRRVNEQYF. The CDR3 DNA follows: TGTGCCAGCTCACCACGGAGAAGGGTTAACGAGCAGTACTTC.

V usage is TRBV30 and J usage is TRBJ1-3; 7 nucleotides match TRBD1. CDR3 length: 13 amino acids. With 4 bases clipped from V and 5 bases from J, the junction kept 5 bases outside the gene matches. Looked up from germline, CDR1 is GTSNPN and CDR2 is SVGIG (reference sequence). CDR3 amino acids: CAWKGQLRNTIYF. For the CDR3, the DNA is TGTGCCTGGAAGGGACAGTTGAGAAACACCATATATTTT.

By its share, this clone is large. The chain is built from TRBV6-8 and TRBJ2-3; 11 nucleotides agree with TRBD2. J lost 10 bases, V lost 4 bases, and 10 bases had no gene match. This CDR3 has 15 residues. The germline V gene encodes CDR1 MNHGY and CDR2 SAAAGT. The DNA for the CDR3 is TGTGCCAGCAGTTCCCGACTAGCGGGGAGGTGGGCGCAGTATTTT. It encodes CASSSRLAGRWAQYF.

This clone was recorded a few times. The rearrangement joins TRBV15 to TRBJ1-1; 9 bases are a match to TRBD1. Germline lookup yields CDR1 LNHNV and CDR2 YYDKDF (reference sequence). V dropped 3 bases and J dropped 4; count of bases not matched to a gene: 3. The CDR3 runs to 14 residues. The CDR3 loop is CATSRMTGGTEAFF. The CDR3 nucleotides read TGTGCCACCAGCAGGATGACAGGGGGCACTGAAGCTTTCTTT. The full variable domain, in which reference TRBV15 and TRBJ1-1 provide the parts outside the CDR3, is DAMVIQNPRYQVTQFGKPVTLSCSQTLNHNVMYWYQQKSSQAPKLLFHYYDKDFNNEADTPDNFQSRRPNTSFCFLDIRSPGLGDTAMYLCATSRMTGGTEAFFGQGTRLTVV.

This clone was seen only a few times. The chain employs TRBV9 and TRBJ2-5; unclear D gene. CDR1 is SGDLS, CDR2 YYNGEE, per germline. Between the trimmed V and J ends, which lost 0 bases and 4 bases, there was a span of 10 bases. CDR3 length equals 14 residues. The CDR3 DNA follows: TGTGCCAGCAGCGTAGGGGGAATGGGAGAGACCCAGTACTTC. It translates to CASSVGGMGETQYF. Based on the CDR3 plus reference TRBV9 and TRBJ2-5, the full variable domain is DSGVTQTPKHLITATGQRVTLRCSPRSGDLSVYWYQQSLDQGLQFLIQYYNGEERAKGNILERFSAQQFPDLHSELNLSSLELGDSALYFCASSVGGMGETQYFGPGTRLLVL.

This clone came up a few times. The chain is built from TRBV6-8 and TRBJ2-7; tentatively, D is TRBD2 (6 bases). The V end was cut by 2 bases, the J end by 5 bases, with 13 bases between. The germline CDR1 and CDR2 sequences are MNHGY and SAAAGT. The CDR3 contains 14 residues. This CDR3 is CASSYGLGGNEQYF. CDR3 nucleotides: TGTGCCAGCAGTTACGGTTTGGGAGGCAACGAGCAGTACTTC.

This clone came up a few times. The chain employs TRBV19 and TRBJ2-3; 11 nucleotides agree with TRBD2. J lost 6 bases, V lost 5 bases, and 7 bases had no gene match. The CDR3 has 15 amino acids. CDR1 and CDR2 (germline): LNHDA, SQIVND (reference sequence). CDR3 nucleotide sequence: TGTGCCAGTAGTGGAGCGACTAGCGGGACCGATACGCAGTATTTT. It encodes CASSGATSGTDTQYF.

V is TRBV6-8 and J is TRBJ1-1; the D gene is possibly TRBD1 (5 bases). Germline-derived CDR1 and CDR2 are MNHGY and SAAAGT. This CDR3 region has 17 residues. V was clipped by 0 bases and J by 3 bases, with 17 bases between them. The CDR3 is CASSYSPTGGLHTEAFF. CDR3 sequence (DNA): TGTGCCAGCAGTTACTCGCCCACGGGGGGATTACACACTGAAGCTTTCTTT.

V usage is TRBV9 and J usage is TRBJ2-7; 11 positions agree with TRBD2. J gave up 3 bases and V 0 bases, and 8 bases lay outside the gene matches. From germline, CDR1 is SGDLS and CDR2 YYNGEE. This CDR3 region has 17 residues. The DNA of the CDR3 is TGTGCCAGCAGCGTAGCTACGGGGACTAGCGGAGTCTACGAGCAGTACTTC. Protein sequence: CASSVATGTSGVYEQYF.

The table lists this clone with a few counts. This chain connects TRBV11-3 to TRBJ2-4; D might be TRBD1 or TRBD2, each matching 5 bases. CDR1 is SGHNT, CDR2 YENEEA, per germline. The CDR3 is made up of 16 amino acids. V lost 6 bases, J lost 0 bases, and 15 bases lay in between. The chain's CDR3 is CASRIWDDIAKNIQYF. CDR3 coding DNA: TGTGCCAGCAGAATTTGGGACGATATAGCCAAAAACATTCAGTACTTC.

This clone was seen only a few times. The rearrangement joins TRBV11-3 to TRBJ1-1; possibly TRBD1 for D (5 bases). The CDR3 consists of 14 residues. Trimming removed 3 bases at V and 4 bases at J, with 12 bases between. Germline V lookup: CDR1 SGHNT, CDR2 YENEEA. This CDR3 is CASSFRGAGTEAFF. In DNA form, the CDR3 reads TGTGCCAGCAGCTTTAGAGGGGCAGGCACTGAAGCTTTCTTT.

By proportion, this clone is medium-sized (0.01 to 0.1%). The CDR3 spells CARSLGLAGDQGNTGELFF. CDR3 bases: TGTGCCAGAAGCTTGGGACTAGCGGGAGATCAAGGCAACACCGGGGAGCTGTTTTTT. V gene TRBV5-3 combines with J gene TRBJ2-2; 12 nucleotides line up with TRBD2. TRBV5-3 is placed among ORFs of uncertain function. This CDR3 comprises 19 residues. V trimming: 0 bases; J trimming: 2 bases; junction bases outside the gene matches: 8.

V usage is TRBV5-1 and J usage is TRBJ1-1, with 9 bases fitting TRBD1. Trimming removed 3 bases from V and 1 base from J; junction bases left unmatched: 10. Germline loops: CDR1 SGHRS, CDR2 YFSETQ. The CDR3 runs to 17 residues. As DNA, the CDR3 is TGCGCCAGCAGCTGGATAGGGACAGGGACGTCGAACACTGAAGCTTTCTTT. Protein sequence: CASSWIGTGTSNTEAFF.

This clone was detected only a few times. The V call is TRBV11-3, the J call TRBJ1-2; 8 nucleotides agree with TRBD1. Trimming cost V 5 bases and J 3 bases; bases outside gene matches: 8. From germline, CDR1 is SGHNT and CDR2 YENEEA. The CDR3 loop spans 15 amino acids. This CDR3 reads CASSQGAGGDYGYTF. The CDR3 DNA reads as TGTGCCAGCAGCCAAGGGGCAGGGGGCGACTATGGCTACACCTTC.

This clone has only a few counts. J is TRBJ2-3 and V is TRBV6-8; 12 bases match TRBD2. CDR3 length equals 16 residues. J lost 5 bases, V lost 5 bases, and 8 bases had no gene match. The germline V gene encodes CDR1 MNHGY and CDR2 SAAAGT. The CDR3 sequence: CASSPRTSGVGDTQYF. The DNA of the CDR3 is TGTGCCAGCAGTCCTAGGACTAGCGGGGTTGGAGATACGCAGTATTTT.

The chain couples TRBV19 to TRBJ2-2; no clear D gene. With 5 bases removed from V and 5 bases from J, the gap between germline ends came to 6 bases. This CDR3 has 12 residues. CDR1 LNHDA and CDR2 SQIVND come from the germline V gene (reference sequence). CDR3 bases: TGTGCCAGTAGTCCCGTAACCGGGGAGCTGTTTTTT. It codes for CASSPVTGELFF.

The genes are TRBV5-1 and TRBJ2-3; no definite D call. The CDR3 extends over 15 amino acids. Germline V gene data show CDR1 as SGHRS and CDR2 as YFSETQ. V dropped 5 bases and J dropped 2 bases, with 15 bases sitting between them. The CDR3 here is CASSSLDTNTDTQYF. CDR3 nucleotides: TGCGCCAGCAGTTCGCTCGATACTAACACAGATACGCAGTATTTT.

A few counts support this clone. The chain employs TRBV6-8 and TRBJ1-1; 7 positions match TRBD1. This CDR3 region has 13 residues. Germline V CDR1 and CDR2: MNHGY, SAAAGT. Germline trimming cut 7 bases from V and 0 bases from J; bases unmatched to any gene: 2. The CDR3 protein is CASITGVNTEAFF. The CDR3 DNA reads as TGTGCCAGCATTACAGGGGTGAACACTGAAGCTTTCTTT.

This clone was detected a few times. The chain has TRBV18 and TRBJ1-1, with 7 bases fitting TRBD1. The CDR3 runs 17 residues. Unmatched junction bases numbered 9, after V lost 2 bases and J lost 0 bases. Germline V CDR1 and CDR2: KGHSH, LQKENI. CDR3 loop: CASSPIPGQNMNTEAFF. The CDR3 region has the DNA TGTGCCAGCTCACCAATTCCGGGACAGAACATGAACACTGAAGCTTTCTTT.

As to this clone: Germline is not matched at one junction end, which may reflect a read error. The V call is TRBV30, the J call TRBJ2-3, with 13 nucleotides matching TRBD2. This CDR3 spans 14 amino acids. Germline assignment: CDR1 GTSNPN and CDR2 SVGIG (reference sequence). DNA of the CDR3: TGTGCCTGGAGCACTAGCGGGGGGGTGGATAGGCAGTATTTT. This sequence encodes CAWSTSGGVDRQYF.

The chain uses TRBV30 and TRBJ2-1, with 11 positions matching TRBD2. Germline loops: CDR1 GTSNPN, CDR2 SVGIG (reference sequence). The CDR3 sequence is 14 residues long. V gave up 3 bases and J gave up 4 bases; unmatched junction bases: 2. CDR3 in amino acids: CAWSGTSGYNEQFF. DNA for the CDR3: TGTGCCTGGAGCGGGACTAGCGGTTACAATGAGCAGTTCTTC. Full variable domain (missing parts from reference TRBV30 and TRBJ2-1): SQTIHQWPATLVQPVGSPLSLECTVEGTSNPNLYWYRQAAGRGLQLLFYSVGIGQISSEVPQNLSASRPQDRQFILSSKKLLLSDSGFYLCAWSGTSGYNEQFFGPGTRLTVL.

A few counts support this clone. The chain recombines TRBV9 with TRBJ1-1; D is uncertain. V lost 5 bases and J lost 1, with 6 bases in between. CDR3 length: 12 residues. CDR1 is SGDLS, CDR2 YYNGEE, per germline. The CDR3 loop reads CASSGGNTEAFF. The CDR3 DNA reads as TGTGCCAGCAGTGGAGGGAACACTGAAGCTTTCTTT.

The V call is TRBV4-1, the J call TRBJ1-2, with D maybe TRBD1 (5 bases). The CDR3 is made up of 14 amino acids. Germline-derived CDR1 and CDR2 are MGHRA and YSYEKL. V was cut by 3 bases and J by 4 bases, with 12 bases left in between. CDR3 region: CASSHEGRGYGYTF. DNA for the CDR3: TGCGCCAGCAGCCATGAAGGGAGGGGCTATGGCTACACCTTC.

The chain employs TRBV5-1 and TRBJ1-4; 8 nucleotides match TRBD1. V shed 4 bases, J shed 4 bases, and the junction held 3 bases outside the gene matches. This CDR3 is built from 14 residues. CDR1 and CDR2 from the germline V gene are SGHRS and YFSETQ. In DNA, the CDR3 is TGCGCCAGCAGCCGGGACAGGAGTAATGAAAAACTGTTTTTT. Protein sequence: CASSRDRSNEKLFF.